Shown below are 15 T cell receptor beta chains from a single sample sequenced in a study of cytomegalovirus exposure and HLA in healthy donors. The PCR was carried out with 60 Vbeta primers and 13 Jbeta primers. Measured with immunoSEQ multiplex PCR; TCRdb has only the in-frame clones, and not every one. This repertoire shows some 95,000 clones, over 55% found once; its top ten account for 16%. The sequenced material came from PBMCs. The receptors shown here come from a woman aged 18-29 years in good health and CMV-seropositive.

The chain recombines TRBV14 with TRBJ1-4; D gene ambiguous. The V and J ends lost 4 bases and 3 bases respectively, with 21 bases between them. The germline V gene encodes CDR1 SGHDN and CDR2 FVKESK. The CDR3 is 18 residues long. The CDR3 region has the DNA TGTGCCAGCAGCCGTCTTAGAAACTTCGGGTCCCCTAATGAAAAACTGTTTTTT. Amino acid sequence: CASSRLRNFGSPNEKLFF.

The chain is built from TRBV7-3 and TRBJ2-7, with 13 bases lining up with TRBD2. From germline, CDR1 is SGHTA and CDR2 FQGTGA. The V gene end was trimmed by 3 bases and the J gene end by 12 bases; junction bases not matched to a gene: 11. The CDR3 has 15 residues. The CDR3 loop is CASSLGLAGNQVLYF. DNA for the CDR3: TGTGCCAGCAGCTTGGGACTAGCGGGGAATCAAGTGCTGTACTTC.

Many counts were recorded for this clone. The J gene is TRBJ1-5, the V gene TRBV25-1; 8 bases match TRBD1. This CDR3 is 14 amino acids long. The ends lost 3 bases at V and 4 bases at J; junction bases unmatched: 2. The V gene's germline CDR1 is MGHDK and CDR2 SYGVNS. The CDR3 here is CASSDQGANQPQHF. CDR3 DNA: TGTGCCAGCAGTGACCAGGGGGCTAATCAGCCCCAGCATTTT.

For the CDR3, the DNA is TGCGCCAGCAGCTTGGAACAGCCACGGAACACCGGGGAGCTGTTTTTT. The encoded protein is CASSLEQPRNTGELFF. This rearrangement joins TRBV5-1 to TRBJ2-2; D gene unclear. In germline, CDR1 is SGHRS, CDR2 YFSETQ. The CDR3 is made up of 16 amino acids. Trimming cost V 0 bases and J 1 base, with 10 bases left between them. Variable domain in full (rest from reference TRBV5-1 and TRBJ2-2): KAGVTQTPRYLIKTRGQQVTLSCSPISGHRSVSWYQQTPGQGLQFLFEYFSETQRNKGNFPGRFSGRQFSNSRSEMNVSTLELGDSALYLCASSLEQPRNTGELFFGEGSRLTVL.

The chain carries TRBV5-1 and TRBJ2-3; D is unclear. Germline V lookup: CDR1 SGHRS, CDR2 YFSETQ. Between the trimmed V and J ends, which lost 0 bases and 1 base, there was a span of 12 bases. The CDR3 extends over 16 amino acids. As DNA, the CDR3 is TGCGCCAGCAGCTTGGAACCCGTATCAGGCACAGATACGCAGTATTTT. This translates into CASSLEPVSGTDTQYF.

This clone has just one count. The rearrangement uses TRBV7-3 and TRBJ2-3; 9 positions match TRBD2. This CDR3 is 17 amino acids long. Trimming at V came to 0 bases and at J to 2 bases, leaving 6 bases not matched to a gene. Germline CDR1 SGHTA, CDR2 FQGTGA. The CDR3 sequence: CASSLTGRGGPTDTQYF. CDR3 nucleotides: TGTGCCAGCAGCTTAACAGGGCGGGGGGGCCCCACAGATACGCAGTATTTT.

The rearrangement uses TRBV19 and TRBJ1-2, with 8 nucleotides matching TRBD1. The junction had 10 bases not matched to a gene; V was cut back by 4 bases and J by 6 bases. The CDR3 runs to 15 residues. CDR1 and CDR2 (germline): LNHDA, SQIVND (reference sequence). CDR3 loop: CASSTLGQVVDGYTF. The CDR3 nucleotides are TGTGCCAGTAGTACCCTGGGACAGGTGGTGGATGGCTACACCTTC.

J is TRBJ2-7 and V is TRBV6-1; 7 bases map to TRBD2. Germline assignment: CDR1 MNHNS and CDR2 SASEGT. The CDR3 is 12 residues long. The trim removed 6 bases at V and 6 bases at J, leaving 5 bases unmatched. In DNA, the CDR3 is TGTGCCAGCAGCCGCGGGAGAGGCGAGCAGTACTTC. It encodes CASSRGRGEQYF.

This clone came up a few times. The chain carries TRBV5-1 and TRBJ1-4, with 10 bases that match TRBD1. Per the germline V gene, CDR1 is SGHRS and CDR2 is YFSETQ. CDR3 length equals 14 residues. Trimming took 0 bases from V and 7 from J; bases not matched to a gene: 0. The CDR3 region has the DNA TGCGCCAGCAGCTTGGGACAGGGGGCTGAAAAACTGTTTTTT. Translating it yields CASSLGQGAEKLFF.

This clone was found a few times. In nucleotides, the CDR3 is TGTGCCAGCAGCTGGACAGGGATCACTGAAGCTTTCTTT. Translated: CASSWTGITEAFF. This chain joins TRBV5-6 and TRBJ1-1; TRBD1 agrees at 8 bases. Germline V gene sequence: CDR1 SGHDT, CDR2 YYEEEE. Trimming removed 3 bases from V and 4 bases from J; junction bases left unmatched: 2. The CDR3 runs to 13 residues.

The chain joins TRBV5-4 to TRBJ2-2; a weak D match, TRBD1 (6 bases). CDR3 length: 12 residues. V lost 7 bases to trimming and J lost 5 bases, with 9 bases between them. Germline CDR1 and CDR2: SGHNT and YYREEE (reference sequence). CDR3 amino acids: CASRTGTGELFF. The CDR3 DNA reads TGTGCCAGCCGAACAGGGACCGGGGAGCTGTTTTTT. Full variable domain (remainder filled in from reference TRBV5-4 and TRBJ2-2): ETGVTQSPTHLIKTRGQQVTLRCSSQSGHNTVSWYQQALGQGPQFIFQYYREEENGRGNFPPRFSGLQFPNYSSELNVNALELDDSALYLCASRTGTGELFFGEGSRLTVL.

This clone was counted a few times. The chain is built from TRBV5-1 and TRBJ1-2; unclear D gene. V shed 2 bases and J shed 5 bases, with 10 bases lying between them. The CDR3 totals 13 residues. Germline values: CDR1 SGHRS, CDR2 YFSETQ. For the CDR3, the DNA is TGCGCCAGCAGCTTCGGCGGGGAGTATGGCTACACCTTC. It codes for CASSFGGEYGYTF.

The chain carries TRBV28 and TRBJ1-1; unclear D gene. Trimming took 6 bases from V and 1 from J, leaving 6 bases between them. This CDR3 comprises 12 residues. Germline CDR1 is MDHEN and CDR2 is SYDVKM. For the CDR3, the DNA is TGTGCCAGCAGCCTGGCGAACACTGAAGCTTTCTTT. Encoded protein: CASSLANTEAFF.

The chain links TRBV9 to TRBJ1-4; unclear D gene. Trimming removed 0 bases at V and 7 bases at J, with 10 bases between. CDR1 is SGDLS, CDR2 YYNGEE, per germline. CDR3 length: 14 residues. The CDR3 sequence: CASSVAGSGEKLFF. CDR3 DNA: TGTGCCAGCAGCGTAGCGGGGAGCGGTGAAAAACTGTTTTTT.

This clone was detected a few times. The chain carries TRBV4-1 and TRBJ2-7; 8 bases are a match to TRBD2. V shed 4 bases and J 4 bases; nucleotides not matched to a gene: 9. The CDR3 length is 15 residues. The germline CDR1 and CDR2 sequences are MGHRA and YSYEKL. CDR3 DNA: TGCGCCAGCAGCCCCACGGGGACTAGATTTTACGAGCAGTACTTC. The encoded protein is CASSPTGTRFYEQYF.